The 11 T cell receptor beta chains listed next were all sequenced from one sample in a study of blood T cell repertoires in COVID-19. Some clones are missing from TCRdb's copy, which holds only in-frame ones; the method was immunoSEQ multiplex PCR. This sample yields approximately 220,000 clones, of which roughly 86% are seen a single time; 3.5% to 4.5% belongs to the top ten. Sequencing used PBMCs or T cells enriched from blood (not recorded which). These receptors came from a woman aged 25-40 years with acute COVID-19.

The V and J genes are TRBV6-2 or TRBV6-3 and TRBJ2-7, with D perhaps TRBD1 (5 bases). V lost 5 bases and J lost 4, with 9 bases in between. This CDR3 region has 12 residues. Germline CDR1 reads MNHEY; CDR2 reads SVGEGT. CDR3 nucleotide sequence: TGTGCCAGCAGTAGGCAGGGTTACGAGCAGTACTTC. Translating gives CASSRQGYEQYF.

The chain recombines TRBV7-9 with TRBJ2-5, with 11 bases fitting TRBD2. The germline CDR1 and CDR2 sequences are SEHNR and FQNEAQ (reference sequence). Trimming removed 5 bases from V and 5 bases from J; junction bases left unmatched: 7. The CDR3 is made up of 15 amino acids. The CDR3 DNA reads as TGTGCCAGCAGCCCAACTAGCGGGGGCAGGGAGACCCAGTACTTC. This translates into CASSPTSGGRETQYF.

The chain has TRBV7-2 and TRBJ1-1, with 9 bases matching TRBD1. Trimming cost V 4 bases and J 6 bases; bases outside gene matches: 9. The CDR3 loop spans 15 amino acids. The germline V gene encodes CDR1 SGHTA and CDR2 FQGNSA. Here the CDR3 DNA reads TGTGCCAGCAGCTCCACAGGGGGCCGGAATGCTGAAGCTTTCTTT. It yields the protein CASSSTGGRNAEAFF.

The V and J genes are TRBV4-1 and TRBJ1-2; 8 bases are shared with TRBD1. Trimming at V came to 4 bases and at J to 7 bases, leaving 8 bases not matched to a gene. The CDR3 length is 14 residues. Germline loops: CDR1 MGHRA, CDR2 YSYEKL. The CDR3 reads CASSPRQGWGGYTF. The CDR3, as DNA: TGCGCCAGCAGCCCCAGACAGGGGTGGGGTGGCTACACCTTC.

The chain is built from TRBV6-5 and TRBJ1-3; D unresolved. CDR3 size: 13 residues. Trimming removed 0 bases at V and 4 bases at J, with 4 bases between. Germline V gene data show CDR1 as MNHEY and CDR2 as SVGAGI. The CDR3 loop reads CASSYSQGNTIYF. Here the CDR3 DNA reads TGTGCCAGCAGTTACTCGCAGGGAAACACCATATATTTT.

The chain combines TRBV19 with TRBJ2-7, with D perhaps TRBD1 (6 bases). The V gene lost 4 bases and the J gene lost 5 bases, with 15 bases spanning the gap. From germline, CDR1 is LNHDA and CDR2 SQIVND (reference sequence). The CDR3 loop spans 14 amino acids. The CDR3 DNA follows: TGTGCCAGTAGTAAAGGGACAAACACCCACGAGCAGTACTTC. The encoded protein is CASSKGTNTHEQYF.

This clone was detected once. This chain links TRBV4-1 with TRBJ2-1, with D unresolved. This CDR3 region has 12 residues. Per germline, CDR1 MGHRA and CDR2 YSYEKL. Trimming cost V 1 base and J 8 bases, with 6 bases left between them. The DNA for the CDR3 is TGCGCCAGCAGCCAAGCAGGTTATGAGCAGTTCTTC. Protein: CASSQAGYEQFF.

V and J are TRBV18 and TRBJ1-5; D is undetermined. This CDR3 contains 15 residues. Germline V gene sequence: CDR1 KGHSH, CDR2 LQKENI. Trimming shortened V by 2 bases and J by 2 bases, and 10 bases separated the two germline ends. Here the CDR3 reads CASSPEGVGNQPQHF. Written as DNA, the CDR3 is TGTGCCAGCTCACCAGAGGGTGTAGGCAATCAGCCCCAGCATTTT. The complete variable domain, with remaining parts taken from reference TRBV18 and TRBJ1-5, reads NAGVMQNPRHLVRRRGQEARLRCSPMKGHSHVYWYRQLPEEGLKFMVYLQKENIIDESGMPKERFSAEFPKEGPSILRIQQVVRGDSAAYFCASSPEGVGNQPQHFGDGTRLSIL.

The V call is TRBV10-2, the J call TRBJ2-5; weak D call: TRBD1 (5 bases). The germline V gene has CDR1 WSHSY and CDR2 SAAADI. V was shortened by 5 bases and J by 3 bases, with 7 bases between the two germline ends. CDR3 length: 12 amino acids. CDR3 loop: CASSMTEETQYF. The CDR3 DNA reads TGCGCCAGCAGTATGACAGAAGAGACCCAGTACTTC.

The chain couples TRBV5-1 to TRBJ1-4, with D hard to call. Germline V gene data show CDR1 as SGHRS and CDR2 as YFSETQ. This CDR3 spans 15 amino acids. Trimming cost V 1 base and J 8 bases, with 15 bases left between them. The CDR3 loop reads CASSLTSGRGEKLFF. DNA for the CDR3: TGCGCCAGCAGCTTGACTTCGGGAAGAGGAGAAAAACTGTTTTTT.

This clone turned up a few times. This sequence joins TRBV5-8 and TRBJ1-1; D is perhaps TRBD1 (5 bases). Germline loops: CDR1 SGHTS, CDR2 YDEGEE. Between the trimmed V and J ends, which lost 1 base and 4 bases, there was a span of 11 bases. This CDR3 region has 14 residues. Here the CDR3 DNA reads TGTGCCAGCAGCTTGCGGGGGTTGGGCACTGAAGCTTTCTTT. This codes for CASSLRGLGTEAFF.